A single sample is the source of the 29 T cell receptor delta chains below, sequenced in a study of gamma-delta T cells after stem cell transplantation. TCRdb redid clone calling on the RT-PCR reads using CATT. Among some 10,000 delta-chain clones, about 1.2% were seen once, and the ten largest hold 10%. Sequencing was carried out using gamma-delta T cells. The receptor set was obtained from a human donor. It is not recorded whose cells these are; they may come from a transplant donor.

This clone was picked up many times. The V call is TRDV2, the J call TRDJ1, with 8 bases aligning to TRDD3. Germline values: CDR1 GEAIGNYY, CDR2 EKD. Trimming cost V 0 bases and J 2 bases; bases outside gene matches: 10. The CDR3 contains 17 residues. CDR3 DNA sequence: TGTGCCTGTGACACCGTCGAGGGATACGCGCGGACCGATAAACTCATCTTT. Translated: CACDTVEGYARTDKLIF.

On this clone: Translating this DNA gives a protein that differs at residue 5 from the TCRdb one, which belongs to a much larger clone; a read error is likely, and the protein shown is this translation. The chain uses TRDV2 and TRDJ1; 8 positions match TRDD3. Trimming took 3 bases from V and 1 from J; bases not matched to a gene: 15. Looked up from germline, CDR1 is GEAIGNYY and CDR2 is EKD. The CDR3 sequence is 18 residues long. The chain's CDR3 is CACDGLGGIVSSTDKLIF. CDR3 sequence (DNA): TGTGCCTGTGACGGCCTCGGGGGGATAGTTTCCTCCACCGATAAACTCATCTTT.

The chain uses TRDV2 and TRDJ1; 10 nucleotides line up with TRDD3. Germline trimming cut 1 base from V and 9 bases from J; bases unmatched to any gene: 19. Looked up from germline, CDR1 is GEAIGNYY and CDR2 is EKD. This CDR3 is built from 18 residues. This CDR3 is CACDTLGDDRNRAEELIF. CDR3 in DNA: TGTGCCTGTGACACACTGGGGGATGATAGAAACCGGGCAGAGGAACTCATCTTT.

This clone was counted only a few times. A read error likely explains why the TCRdb protein, taken from a much larger clone, differs from this DNA's translation at residue 4; the protein shown is translated from the DNA. The chain is built from TRDV2 and TRDJ1, with 7 positions matching TRDD3. Germline loops: CDR1 GEAIGNYY, CDR2 EKD. There are 14 residues in the CDR3. J gave up 0 bases and V 6 bases, and 6 bases lay outside the gene matches. The CDR3 nucleotides are TGTGCCTGTAACCCTCTGGGGGACACCGATAAACTCATCTTT. As protein: CACNPLGDTDKLIF.

This clone was counted a few times. The chain uses TRDV2 and TRDJ1, with 12 bases lining up with TRDD3. The V segment lost 0 bases and the J segment 3 bases; nucleotides outside the gene matches: 19. Germline loops: CDR1 GEAIGNYY, CDR2 EKD. This CDR3 contains 21 residues. For the CDR3, the DNA is TGTGCCTGTGACACCGTCTTACTGGGGGATACAAGGCCAGGTGTGGCCGATAAACTCATCTTT. Translating it yields CACDTVLLGDTRPGVADKLIF.

This clone is medium-sized in the sample. The chain carries TRDV2 and TRDJ1, with 13 bases matching TRDD3. Germline V gives CDR1 GEAIGNYY, CDR2 EKD. The CDR3 runs to 20 residues. V lost 4 bases to trimming and J lost 0 bases; unmatched junction nucleotides: 16. CDR3 nucleotides: TGTGCCTGTGATTCCTTACTGGGGGATACGGCCTCTTCCCACACCGATAAACTCATCTTT. Amino acid sequence: CACDSLLGDTASSHTDKLIF.

This clone was counted between two and nine times. A far larger clone lies a single base away; this is likely a read error. Other DNA sequences in the same sample also yield this CDR3. The rearrangement uses TRDV2 and TRDJ1; 13 bases are a match to TRDD3. The CDR3 has 19 residues. Germline V lookup: CDR1 GEAIGNYY, CDR2 EKD. The CDR3: CACDTLLGDTPLNTDKLIF. The CDR3 DNA reads TGTGCCTGCGACACTCTACTGGGGGATACGCCCTTGAACACCGATAAACTCATCTTT.

This clone was detected many times. The V and J genes are TRDV2 and TRDJ1; TRDD2 might be the D (8 bases). Germline CDR1 is GEAIGNYY and CDR2 is EKD. The CDR3 has 21 amino acids. V was shortened by 0 bases and J by 0 bases, with 28 bases between the two germline ends. DNA of the CDR3: TGTGCCTGTGACACCGTGCTTCCTACTCCGGGGTGGGGGAAAGACACCGATAAACTCATCTTT. Its translation is CACDTVLPTPGWGKDTDKLIF.

In this sample, this clone turned up a few times. A read error likely explains why the TCRdb protein, taken from a much larger clone, differs from this DNA's translation at residue 12; the protein shown is translated from the DNA. The chain employs TRDV2 and TRDJ1, with 11 nucleotides matching TRDD3. CDR1 and CDR2 from the germline V gene are GEAIGNYY and EKD. The CDR3 length is 19 residues. J gave up 5 bases and V 3 bases, and 19 bases lay outside the gene matches. The CDR3: CACDPVRPGGYQAEDKLIF. The CDR3 bases are TGTGCCTGTGACCCGGTAAGGCCTGGGGGATACCAGGCAGAGGATAAACTCATCTTT.

By share, this clone counts as medium-sized. Other DNA variants within this sample encode the same CDR3. The CDR3 DNA follows: TGTGCCTGTGACACTCTCACGGGGGATACCTGGGACACCCGACAGATGTTTTTC. Translation: CACDTLTGDTWDTRQMFF. The V call is TRDV2, the J call TRDJ3; 8 nucleotides agree with TRDD3. CDR3 length: 18 residues. V lost 1 base and J lost 2; bases outside the gene matches: 6. Germline values: CDR1 GEAIGNYY, CDR2 EKD.

The chain recombines TRDV2 with TRDJ1, with TRDD3 matching over 9 bases. The CDR3 totals 18 residues. V was pared by 1 base and J by 0 bases, with 11 bases of the junction left unmatched. Germline CDR1 is GEAIGNYY and CDR2 is EKD. The chain's CDR3 is CACDTVGDTLSYTDKLIF. As DNA, the CDR3 is TGTGCCTGTGACACGGTAGGGGATACGCTCTCATACACCGATAAACTCATCTTT.

A remark on this clone: A much larger clone differs from this one at a single base, so this may be a read error. This sample also contains other DNA sequences that code for the same CDR3. The chain recombines TRDV2 with TRDJ1, with D tentatively TRDD3 (5 bases). Germline V gene data show CDR1 as GEAIGNYY and CDR2 as EKD. The CDR3 sequence is 16 residues long. The DNA for the CDR3 is TGCGCCTGTGACACCCTCACTGGCTTTAGTACCGATAAACTCATCTTT. It codes for CACDTLTGFSTDKLIF.

This chain joins TRDV2 and TRDJ1; the match to TRDD3 covers 9 bases. V lost 4 bases and J lost 0; bases outside the gene matches: 20. The CDR3 extends over 20 amino acids. Germline-derived CDR1 and CDR2 are GEAIGNYY and EKD. CDR3 region: CACDSSHSGGLNWYTDKLIF. The CDR3, as DNA: TGTGCCTGTGATTCTAGCCATTCTGGGGGATTGAACTGGTACACCGATAAACTCATCTTT.

V usage is TRDV2 and J usage is TRDJ1; a weak D match, TRDD3 (6 bases). V was shortened by 3 bases and J by 0 bases, with 25 bases between the two germline ends. This CDR3 spans 19 amino acids. The germline CDR1 and CDR2 sequences are GEAIGNYY and EKD. The CDR3 spells CACDQPWGLQPTYTDKLIF. DNA of the CDR3: TGTGCCTGTGACCAACCTTGGGGGCTCCAACCAACGTACACCGATAAACTCATCTTT.

This clone was found many times. The chain uses TRDV2 and TRDJ1; 8 nucleotides match TRDD3. J was trimmed by 0 bases and V by 3 bases; bases with no gene match: 17. This CDR3 region has 19 residues. Germline V CDR1 and CDR2: GEAIGNYY, EKD. CDR3 in DNA: TGTGCCTGTGACGGTCTCAGCCCTCTGGGGGACGCGTACACCGATAAACTCATCTTT. Amino acids: CACDGLSPLGDAYTDKLIF.

This clone was found many times. This chain's CDR3 is CACDLLTPNTDKLIF. CDR3 sequence (DNA): TGTGCCTGTGACCTTCTTACCCCTAACACCGATAAACTCATCTTT. This chain connects TRDV2 to TRDJ1; D unclear. V lost 3 bases to trimming and J lost 0 bases, with 13 bases between them. Germline V lookup: CDR1 GEAIGNYY, CDR2 EKD. The CDR3 extends over 15 amino acids.

This clone has a handful of counts. The chain is built from TRDV2 and TRDJ3; TRDD3 matches 11 bases. J lost 1 base, V lost 2 bases, and 9 bases had no gene match. The length of the CDR3 is 20 residues. Germline V CDR1 and CDR2: GEAIGNYY, EKD. CDR3 amino acids: CACDKVDGGYASWDTRQMFF. In DNA, the CDR3 is TGTGCCTGTGACAAGGTGGATGGGGGATACGCGTCCTGGGACACCCGACAGATGTTTTTC.

A few counts support this clone. The chain joins TRDV2 to TRDJ1; perhaps TRDD2 as D (6 bases). The CDR3 has 18 residues. Germline CDR1 is GEAIGNYY and CDR2 is EKD. V was cut by 2 bases and J by 6 bases, with 27 bases left in between. The CDR3 spells CACDRPPTNDIRENKLIF. DNA for the CDR3: TGTGCCTGTGACAGGCCTCCTACGAATGACATTCGGGAGAATAAACTCATCTTT.

To note about this clone: This may come from a read error, since a much larger clone is one base off. Within the sample, other DNA sequences also encode this same CDR3. The chain is built from TRDV2 and TRDJ1; D uncertain. The V end was cut by 1 base, the J end by 9 bases, with 17 bases between. The length of the CDR3 is 14 residues. Per germline, CDR1 GEAIGNYY and CDR2 EKD. This chain's CDR3 is CACDTVSLSAELIF. DNA of the CDR3: TGTGCCTGTGACACAGTGTCTTTATCCGCCGAACTCATCTTT.

This clone is labeled as medium-sized. The chain links TRDV2 to TRDJ1, with a possible D match to TRDD3 (6 bases). Germline CDR1 and CDR2: GEAIGNYY and EKD. This CDR3 spans 13 amino acids. Trimming left V 3 bases short and J 7 bases short, with 14 bases between. CDR3 DNA sequence: TGTGCCTGTGACCCCGTTACTGGGACTAAACTCATCTTT. Its translation: CACDPVTGTKLIF.

The table lists this clone with many counts. The chain joins TRDV2 to TRDJ3; TRDD3 agrees at 11 bases. The CDR3 is made up of 20 amino acids. With 0 bases clipped from V and 0 bases from J, the junction kept 6 bases outside the gene matches. Germline lookup yields CDR1 GEAIGNYY and CDR2 EKD. CDR3 sequence reads: CACDTLRLGDTSWDTRQMFF. The CDR3 coding sequence is TGTGCCTGTGACACCCTCAGGCTGGGGGATACCTCCTGGGACACCCGACAGATGTTTTTC.

This clone has more than one count but fewer than ten. A far larger clone is one base from this, pointing to a likely read error. At the DNA level, this CDR3 is encoded by other sequences in the same sample as well. CDR3 bases: TGTGCCTGTGACACCGTGACTGGGGGATACGCGACTGGTACCGATAAGCTCATCTTT. Translated, it gives CACDTVTGGYATGTDKLIF. The chain carries TRDV2 and TRDJ1, with 13 positions matching TRDD3. This CDR3 comprises 19 residues. Looked up from germline, CDR1 is GEAIGNYY and CDR2 is EKD.

This clone was counted only a few times. This clone may be a read error of a much larger clone one base away. The V gene is TRDV2, the J gene TRDJ1; 7 bases are shared with TRDD3. CDR1 is GEAIGNYY, CDR2 EKD, per germline. The CDR3 covers 16 residues. V was pared by 4 bases and J by 0 bases, with 10 bases of the junction left unmatched. CDR3 protein: CACDLLGRFDTDKLIF. The CDR3 nucleotides read TGTGCCTGTGATTTACTGGGGAGGTTCGACACCGATAAACTCATCTTT.

In its sample, this clone was seen many times. Other nucleotide sequences from this sample produce the same CDR3. The V gene is TRDV2, the J gene TRDJ3; 10 positions agree with TRDD3. Germline V CDR1 and CDR2: GEAIGNYY, EKD. CDR3 length: 25 residues. J gave up 0 bases and V 0 bases, and 22 bases lay outside the gene matches. DNA for the CDR3: TGTGCCTGTGACACCGTTTATTCAAGAGCTGGGGGATATAGGAACAGCTCCTGGGACACCCGACAGATGTTTTTC. Translated, it gives CACDTVYSRAGGYRNSSWDTRQMFF.

This clone was counted a few times. Additional DNA sequences in this sample encode the identical CDR3. Here the CDR3 reads CACDTLLGDTKTDKLIF. The DNA of the CDR3 is TGTGCCTGTGACACCCTACTGGGGGATACTAAGACCGATAAACTCATCTTT. The V and J genes are TRDV2 and TRDJ1, with TRDD3 matching 12 bases. The germline CDR1 and CDR2 sequences are GEAIGNYY and EKD. V lost 0 bases, J lost 2 bases, and 6 bases stayed unmatched. There are 17 residues in the CDR3.

On this clone: TCRdb attributes to this sequence the protein of a much larger clone, which differs from the DNA translation at residue 9; a read error is likely, and the protein displayed is translated from the DNA. The rearrangement links TRDV2 to TRDJ1; D unresolved. Germline CDR1 is GEAIGNYY and CDR2 is EKD. This CDR3 comprises 17 residues. V lost 0 bases and J 4 bases, leaving 20 bases between the germline ends. As DNA, the CDR3 is TGTGCCTGTGACACCGTTGGGAAGGCCGACGAGATCGATAAACTCATCTTT. It specifies CACDTVGKADEIDKLIF.

Regarding this clone: The protein given by TCRdb reflects a much larger clone and differs at residue 11 from this DNA's translation, likely from a read error; the protein shown is the DNA's translation. V gene TRDV2 combines with J gene TRDJ1, with D possibly matching TRDD3 (5 bases). The germline gives CDR1 GEAIGNYY, CDR2 EKD. The CDR3 has 13 residues. CDR3 region: CACDPVGEDKPIF. In DNA, the CDR3 is TGTGCCTGTGACCCTGTTGGTGAGGATAAACCCATCTTT.

About this clone itself: A much larger clone differs from this one at a single base, so this may be a read error. In the same sample, other DNA sequences code for this CDR3. This rearrangement joins TRDV2 to TRDJ1; 7 nucleotides agree with TRDD3. Germline loops: CDR1 GEAIGNYY, CDR2 EKD. The CDR3 extends over 15 amino acids. The CDR3 is CACDTVGGYTDKLIF. The DNA for the CDR3 is TGTGCCTGCGACACCGTAGGGGGATACACCGATAAACTCATCTTT.

In this sample, this clone turned up many times. V gene TRDV2 combines with J gene TRDJ3; 13 positions agree with TRDD3. The CDR3 consists of 19 residues. Germline V CDR1 and CDR2: GEAIGNYY, EKD. V lost 3 bases to trimming and J lost 4 bases; unmatched junction nucleotides: 8. Here the CDR3 reads CACDGLLGDTRWDTRQMFF. The DNA for the CDR3 is TGTGCCTGTGACGGGCTACTGGGGGATACGCGGTGGGACACCCGACAGATGTTTTTC.